These T cell receptor beta chains were read from a single sample in a study of HIV-infected children after antiretroviral therapy interruption. MiXCR, applied by TCRdb to the 3' RACE reads, yields one record per CDR3 protein. Of around 47,000 distinct CDR3 sequences listed, 3.5% to 5% are singletons. Sequencing was performed on CD45RA+ CD4+ T cells from PBMCs, pooled from several time points, taken from a donor given antiretroviral therapy, either interrupted or continuous. The source is a pool of human donors with HIV. The CDR3 runs from the conserved cysteine through the conserved F or W. The D gene is left open where the match is weak. Where a row states a size, it is once, few, many or the class of an expanded clone; other rows omit it.

J | D | V | size | CDR3 | DNA
TRBJ2-5 | - | TRBV20-1 | many | CSARAGFQYF | TGCAGTGCTAGAGCAGGGTTTCAGTACTTC
TRBJ1-4 | TRBD1 | TRBV6-6 | few | CASSLRRGPVEKLFF | TGTGCCAGCAGTTTAAGGAGGGGGCCAGTTGAAAAACTGTTTTTT
TRBJ2-5 | - | TRBV15 | many | CATSLSETQYF | TGTGCCACCAGCCTCTCTGAGACCCAGTACTTC
TRBJ2-4 | - | TRBV6-6 | many | CASGDAGTGGNTLYF | TGTGCCAGCGGTGATGCGGGGACTGGGGGAAACACCTTGTACTTT
TRBJ2-1 | - | TRBV7-2 | many | CASSFSWDEQFF | TGTGCCAGCAGCTTTAGCTGGGATGAGCAGTTCTTC
TRBJ2-3 | - | TRBV5-4 | - | CASSLAAGSTDTQYF | TGTGCCAGCAGCTTGGCCGCAGGAAGCACAGATACGCAGTATTTT
TRBJ1-1 | - | TRBV5-1 | many | CASSRFQGNTEAFF | TGCGCCAGCAGCCGATTCCAAGGGAACACTGAAGCTTTCTTT
TRBJ2-1 | - | TRBV3-1 | many | CASSQEPWGNEQFF | TGTGCCAGCAGCCAAGAGCCGTGGGGAAATGAGCAGTTCTTC
TRBJ2-6 | TRBD1 | TRBV30 | many | CAWSQGVGGANVLTF | TGTGCCTGGAGTCAGGGGGTCGGGGGGGCCAACGTCCTGACTTTC
TRBJ2-7 | TRBD1 | TRBV4-2 | few | CASSPTGTGSSEQYF | TGTGCCAGCAGCCCGACCGGGACAGGGTCCTCCGAGCAGTACTTC
TRBJ2-7 | TRBD2 | TRBV12-3/TRBV12-4 | many | CASSLAGGGEEQYF | TGTGCCAGCAGTTTGGCGGGCGGGGGAGAAGAGCAGTACTTC
TRBJ1-3 | TRBD1 | TRBV6-6 | few | CASGGTGIGNTLYF | TGTGCCAGCGGTGGGACAGGGATTGGAAATACGCTCTATTTT
TRBJ1-2 | - | TRBV6-2/TRBV6-3 | - | CASSSLGGGYGYTF | TGTGCCAGCAGTTCCCTCGGTGGAGGCTATGGCTACACCTTC
TRBJ1-6 | - | TRBV3-1 | - | CASSQEPGSTSPLHF | TGTGCCAGCAGCCAAGAACCGGGTTCCACTTCACCCCTCCACTTT
TRBJ1-2 | - | TRBV10-3 | many | CAISVDSNYGYTF | TGTGCCATCAGTGTAGACAGCAACTATGGCTACACCTTC
TRBJ1-2 | - | TRBV2 | many | CASSLQNYGYTF | TGTGCCAGCAGTTTACAGAACTATGGCTACACCTTC
TRBJ2-7 | TRBD2 | TRBV20-1 | many | CSARPHGGEQYF | TGCAGTGCTAGACCCCACGGGGGGGAGCAGTACTTC
TRBJ2-5 | - | TRBV20-1 | many | CSARRGLTGETQYF | TGCAGTGCGCGCCGCGGATTGACCGGAGAGACCCAGTACTTC
TRBJ2-7 | - | TRBV14 | many | CASSRSQGWGFYEQYF | TGTGCCAGCAGCCGATCACAGGGTTGGGGTTTCTACGAGCAGTACTTC
TRBJ2-5 | - | TRBV5-1 | many | CASSMGAREETQYF | TGCGCCAGCAGCATGGGGGCTCGGGAAGAGACCCAGTACTTC
TRBJ1-2 | TRBD1 | TRBV29-1 | - | CSVEARDRRYTF | TGCAGCGTTGAAGCCCGGGACAGGCGCTACACCTTC
TRBJ2-3 | TRBD2 | TRBV7-2 | many | CASMLAGGSTDTQYF | TGTGCCAGCATGCTAGCGGGAGGGAGCACAGATACGCAGTATTTT
TRBJ2-7 | - | TRBV7-2 | - | CASSFSSWGEQYF | TGTGCCAGCAGCTTTTCCAGCTGGGGCGAGCAGTACTTC
TRBJ1-1 | - | TRBV2 | - | CASTKGAGLEAFF | TGTGCCAGCACCAAAGGGGCAGGGTTGGAAGCTTTCTTT
TRBJ1-2 | - | TRBV28 | many | CASTFPQSAYGYTF | TGTGCCAGCACCTTCCCCCAATCCGCCTATGGCTACACCTTC
TRBJ2-3 | - | TRBV28 | many | CASTDLTDTQYF | TGTGCCAGCACTGATTTAACAGATACGCAGTATTTT
TRBJ2-6 | TRBD1 | TRBV7-8 | many | CASSSQRQGLSGANVLTF | TGTGCCAGCAGCTCCCAGAGACAGGGGCTAAGCGGGGCCAACGTCCTGACTTTC
TRBJ1-1 | - | TRBV12-3/TRBV12-4 | many | CASSFVRGNTEAFF | TGTGCCAGCAGTTTTGTTCGGGGGAACACTGAAGCTTTCTTT
TRBJ2-1 | - | TRBV28 | many | CASSPARGSYNEQFF | TGTGCCAGCAGCCCCGCCAGGGGCAGCTACAATGAGCAGTTCTTC
TRBJ1-1 | TRBD1 | TRBV18 | many | CASSLSGQAGTEAFF | TGTGCCAGCTCCCTGAGTGGACAGGCAGGCACTGAAGCTTTCTTT
TRBJ2-2 | - | TRBV27 | - | CATRPGVTGELFF | TGTGCCACCCGCCCGGGTGTCACCGGGGAGCTGTTTTTT
TRBJ1-5 | TRBD1 | TRBV28 | many | CASSSPGQGNQPQHF | TGTGCCAGCAGTTCTCCGGGACAGGGAAATCAGCCCCAGCATTTT
TRBJ2-1 | - | TRBV14 | many | CASSQEVGEQFF | TGTGCCAGCAGCCAAGAAGTGGGTGAGCAGTTCTTC
TRBJ2-7 | - | TRBV12-3/TRBV12-4 | many | CASSLGHYEQYF | TGTGCCAGCAGTTTGGGCCACTACGAGCAGTACTTC
TRBJ1-1 | - | TRBV12-3/TRBV12-4 | many | CASAGPLNTEAFF | TGTGCCAGCGCCGGCCCCCTAAACACTGAAGCTTTCTTT
TRBJ2-3 | - | TRBV14 | many | CASSQDRGDTQYF | TGTGCCAGCAGCCAAGATCGGGGAGATACGCAGTATTTT
TRBJ2-7 | - | TRBV20-1 | many | CSATSGGAGYEQYF | TGCAGTGCTACCTCAGGGGGAGCGGGCTACGAGCAGTACTTC
TRBJ1-1 | TRBD1 | TRBV5-4 | - | CASSRDRGGPLF | TGTGCCAGCAGCCGTGACAGGGGCGGCCCTCTCTTT
TRBJ2-7 | TRBD1 | TRBV5-1 | few | CASRPGTGVSYEQYF | TGCGCCAGCAGACCCGGGACAGGGGTCTCCTACGAGCAGTACTTC
TRBJ2-7 | TRBD1 | TRBV3-1 | many | CASSPSAGGGYEQYF | TGTGCCAGCAGCCCATCTGCAGGGGGCGGCTACGAGCAGTACTTC
TRBJ2-7 | - | TRBV28 | - | CASSSPPIEQYF | TGTGCCAGCAGTTCCCCCCCCATCGAGCAGTACTTC
TRBJ2-5 | TRBD2 | TRBV20-1 | many | CSARSGGALETQYF | TGCAGTGCTCGTAGCGGGGGCGCGCTGGAGACCCAGTACTTC
TRBJ2-2 | - | TRBV11-3 | many | CASSPTLGWGPSGELFF | TGTGCCAGCAGCCCCACCCTCGGCTGGGGGCCGTCTGGGGAGCTGTTTTTT
TRBJ1-2 | - | TRBV27 | many | CASKSVAGPRGYTF | TGTGCCAGCAAATCTGTGGCAGGGCCTAGGGGCTACACCTTC
TRBJ1-1 | - | TRBV2 | - | CTSSGPAGNTEAFF | TGTACCAGCAGTGGTCCCGCAGGGAACACTGAAGCTTTCTTT
TRBJ2-7 | - | TRBV20-1 | many | CSVPRGRHEQYF | TGCAGTGTCCCCCGAGGGAGGCACGAGCAGTACTTC
TRBJ1-1 | - | TRBV6-6 | - | CASSYSRGSMNTEAFF | TGTGCCAGCAGTTACTCTCGTGGGAGCATGAACACTGAAGCTTTCTTT
TRBJ1-5 | - | TRBV15 | few | CATSRDHPGSANQPQHF | TGTGCCACCAGCAGAGATCACCCGGGTTCAGCCAATCAGCCCCAGCATTTT
TRBJ2-3 | - | TRBV18 | many | CASSLFEADTQYF | TGTGCCAGCTCACTCTTCGAAGCGGATACGCAGTATTTT
TRBJ1-4 | - | TRBV2 | - | CASSEALGKLFF | TGTGCCAGCAGTGAAGCGCTTGGAAAACTGTTTTTT
TRBJ2-7 | - | TRBV12-3/TRBV12-4 | - | CASSAARIAAEQYF | TGTGCCAGCAGTGCCGCTCGGATCGCCGCCGAGCAGTACTTC
TRBJ2-2 | - | TRBV21-1 | - | CASSKEVANTGELFF | TGTGCCAGCAGCAAAGAGGTAGCGAACACCGGGGAGCTGTTTTTT
TRBJ1-1 | TRBD1 | TRBV6-1 | - | CAITTGTGNTEAFF | TGTGCCATCACCACCGGGACAGGTAACACTGAAGCTTTCTTT
TRBJ2-7 | - | TRBV5-4 | many | CASSPQGPYEQYF | TGTGCCAGCAGCCCACAGGGTCCCTACGAGCAGTACTTC
TRBJ2-1 | - | TRBV9 | few | CASSVGPGNEQFF | TGTGCCAGCAGCGTAGGGCCAGGGAATGAGCAGTTCTTC
TRBJ2-7 | TRBD1 | TRBV29-1 | many | CSASKSTGSPYEQYF | TGCAGCGCATCAAAATCGACAGGGTCGCCCTACGAGCAGTACTTC
TRBJ2-3 | - | TRBV5-4 | medium-sized | CASSSTDTQYF | TGTGCCAGCAGCTCCACAGATACGCAGTATTTT